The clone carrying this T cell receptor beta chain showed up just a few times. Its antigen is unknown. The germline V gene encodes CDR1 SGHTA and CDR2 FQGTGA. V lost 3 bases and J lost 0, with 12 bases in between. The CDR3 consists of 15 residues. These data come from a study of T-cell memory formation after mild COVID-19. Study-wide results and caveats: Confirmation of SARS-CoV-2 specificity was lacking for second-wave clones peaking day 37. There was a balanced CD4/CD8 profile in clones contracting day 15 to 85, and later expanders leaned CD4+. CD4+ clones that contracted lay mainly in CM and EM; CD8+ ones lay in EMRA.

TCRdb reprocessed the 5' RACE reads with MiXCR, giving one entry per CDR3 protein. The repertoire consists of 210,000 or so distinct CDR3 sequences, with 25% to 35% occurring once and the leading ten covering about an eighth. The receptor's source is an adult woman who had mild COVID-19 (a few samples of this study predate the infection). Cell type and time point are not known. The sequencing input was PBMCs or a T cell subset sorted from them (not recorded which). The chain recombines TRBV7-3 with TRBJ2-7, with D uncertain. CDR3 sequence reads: CASSFGPMGSYEQYF. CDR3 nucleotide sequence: TGTGCCAGCAGCTTTGGACCGATGGGCTCCTACGAGCAGTACTTC.